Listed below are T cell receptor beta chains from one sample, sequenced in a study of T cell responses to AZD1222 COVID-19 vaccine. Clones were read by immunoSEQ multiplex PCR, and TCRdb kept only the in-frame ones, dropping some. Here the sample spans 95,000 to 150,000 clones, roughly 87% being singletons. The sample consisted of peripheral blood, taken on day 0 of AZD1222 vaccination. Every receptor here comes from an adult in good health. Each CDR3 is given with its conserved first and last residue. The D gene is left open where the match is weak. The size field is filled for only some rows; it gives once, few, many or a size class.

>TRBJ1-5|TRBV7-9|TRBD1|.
CASSPDRGINQPQHF
TGTGCCAGCAGCCCTGACAGGGGGATCAATCAGCCCCAGCATTTT
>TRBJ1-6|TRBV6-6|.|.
CASSLGGYNSPLHF
TGTGCCAGCAGTTTGGGGGGGTATAATTCACCCCTCCACTTT
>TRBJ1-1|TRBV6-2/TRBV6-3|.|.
CASSYSSAGAEAFF
TGTGCCAGCAGTTACTCTTCAGCGGGAGCTGAAGCTTTCTTT
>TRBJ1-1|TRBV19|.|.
CASSIAEEAFF
TGTGCCAGTAGTATAGCTGAAGAAGCTTTCTTT
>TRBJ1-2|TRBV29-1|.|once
CSVAGGFRGDGYTF
TGCAGCGTTGCTGGCGGGTTTAGGGGAGATGGCTACACCTTC
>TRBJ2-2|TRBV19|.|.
CASSMTKNTGELFF
TGTGCCAGTAGTATGACTAAGAACACCGGGGAGCTGTTTTTT
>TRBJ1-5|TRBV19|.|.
CASSINLGNQPQHF
TGTGCCAGTAGTATAAATCTGGGGAATCAGCCCCAGCATTTT
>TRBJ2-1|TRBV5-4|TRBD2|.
CASSWGGAGPHSYNEQFF
TGTGCCAGCAGCTGGGGGGGAGCGGGGCCTCACTCCTACAATGAGCAGTTCTTC
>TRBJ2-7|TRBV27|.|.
CASSLSDGYEQYF
TGTGCCAGCAGTTTATCGGATGGCTACGAGCAGTACTTC
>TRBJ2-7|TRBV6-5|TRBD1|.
CASSYQGQGASEQYF
TGTGCCAGCAGTTACCAGGGACAGGGGGCGAGCGAGCAGTACTTC
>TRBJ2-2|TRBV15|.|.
CATSRERAERPTGELFF
TGTGCCACCAGCAGAGAGAGAGCCGAGCGGCCAACCGGGGAGCTGTTTTTT
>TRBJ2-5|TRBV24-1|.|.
CATSDLGRRDSQETQYF
TGTGCCACCAGTGATTTAGGGCGGAGAGACAGCCAAGAGACCCAGTACTTC
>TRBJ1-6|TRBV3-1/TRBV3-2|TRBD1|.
CASSPGDRGNSPLHF
TGTGCCAGCAGCCCCGGGGACAGGGGTAATTCACCCCTCCACTTT